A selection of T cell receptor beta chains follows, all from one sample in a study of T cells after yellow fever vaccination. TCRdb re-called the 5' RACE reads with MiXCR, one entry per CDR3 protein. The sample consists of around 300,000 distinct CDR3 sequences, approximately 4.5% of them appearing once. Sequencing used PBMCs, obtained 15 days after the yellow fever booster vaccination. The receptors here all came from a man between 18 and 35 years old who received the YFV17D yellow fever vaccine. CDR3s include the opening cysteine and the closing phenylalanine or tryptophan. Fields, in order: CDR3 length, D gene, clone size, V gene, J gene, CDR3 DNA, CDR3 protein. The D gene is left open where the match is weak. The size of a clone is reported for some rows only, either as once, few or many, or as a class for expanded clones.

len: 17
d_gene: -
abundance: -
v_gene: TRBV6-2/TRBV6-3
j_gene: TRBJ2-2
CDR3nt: TGTGCCAGCAGTTCCTGGCGGCACAGGTCGAACACCGGGGAGCTGTTTTTT
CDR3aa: CASSSWRHRSNTGELFF

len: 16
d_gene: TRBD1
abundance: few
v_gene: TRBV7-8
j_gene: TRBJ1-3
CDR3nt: TGTGCCAGCAGCTTACGTCAGGGGGCCGATGGAAACACCATATATTTT
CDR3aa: CASSLRQGADGNTIYF

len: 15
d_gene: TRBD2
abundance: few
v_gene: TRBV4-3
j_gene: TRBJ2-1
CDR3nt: TGCGCCAGCAGCCGAGAGCGGGGAGTTTACAATGAGCAGTTCTTC
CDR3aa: CASSRERGVYNEQFF

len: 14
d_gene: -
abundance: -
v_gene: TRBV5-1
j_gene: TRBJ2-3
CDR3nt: TGCGCCAGCAGCTTGGTAGCAGGGAGCGATACGCAGTATTTT
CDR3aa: CASSLVAGSDTQYF

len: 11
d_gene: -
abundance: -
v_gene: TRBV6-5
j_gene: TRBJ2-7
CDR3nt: TGTGCCAGCAGTTACCTTTACGAGCAGTACTTC
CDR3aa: CASSYLYEQYF

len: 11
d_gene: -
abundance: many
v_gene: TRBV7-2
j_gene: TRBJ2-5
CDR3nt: TGTGCCAGCAGGGAACAAGAGACCCAGTACTTC
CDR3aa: CASREQETQYF

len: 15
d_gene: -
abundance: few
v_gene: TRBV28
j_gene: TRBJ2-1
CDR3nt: TGTGCCAGCAGTTATCAGGACCGTTGGGGAGATGAGCAGTTCTTC
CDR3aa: CASSYQDRWGDEQFF

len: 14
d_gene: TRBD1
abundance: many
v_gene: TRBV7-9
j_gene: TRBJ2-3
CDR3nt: TGTGCCAGCATCCCGACAGGGGAAGAAGATACGCAGTATTTT
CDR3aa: CASIPTGEEDTQYF

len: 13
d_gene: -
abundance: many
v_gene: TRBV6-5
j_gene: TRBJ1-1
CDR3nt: TGTGCCAGCAGTTACTCGAATGCAGGAGAAGCTTTCTTT
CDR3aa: CASSYSNAGEAFF

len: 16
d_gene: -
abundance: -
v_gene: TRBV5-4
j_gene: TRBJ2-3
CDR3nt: TGTGCCAGCAGCTGGGTGTCCGGGAGCGGTGCAGATACGCAGTATTTT
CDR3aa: CASSWVSGSGADTQYF

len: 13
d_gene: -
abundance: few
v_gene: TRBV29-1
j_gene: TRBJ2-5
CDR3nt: TGCAGCGTTGACTCGGGCGACCAAGAGACCCAGTACTTC
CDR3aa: CSVDSGDQETQYF

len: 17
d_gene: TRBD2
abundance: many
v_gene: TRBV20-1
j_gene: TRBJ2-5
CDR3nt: TGCAGTGCCCCGCGGGGGACTAGCGGGGGTGAACAAGAGACCCAGTACTTC
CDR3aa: CSAPRGTSGGEQETQYF

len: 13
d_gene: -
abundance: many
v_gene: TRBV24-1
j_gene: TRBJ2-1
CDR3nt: TGTGCCACCAGTCGGCCCTCCTACAATGAGCAGTTCTTC
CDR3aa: CATSRPSYNEQFF

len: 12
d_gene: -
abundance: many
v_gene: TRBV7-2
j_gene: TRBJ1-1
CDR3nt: TGTGCCAGCAGCCCAGGATACACTGAAGCTTTCTTT
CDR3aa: CASSPGYTEAFF

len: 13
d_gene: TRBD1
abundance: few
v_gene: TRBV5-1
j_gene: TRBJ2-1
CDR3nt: TGCGCCAGCAGCTCGGGACAGTACAATGAGCAGTTCTTC
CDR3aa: CASSSGQYNEQFF

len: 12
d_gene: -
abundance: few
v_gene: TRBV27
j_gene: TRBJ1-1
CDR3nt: TGTGCCAGCAGCACCAGGAACACTGAAGCTTTCTTT
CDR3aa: CASSTRNTEAFF

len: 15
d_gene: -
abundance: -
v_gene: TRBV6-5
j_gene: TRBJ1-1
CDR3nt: TGTGCCAGCAGTTACGATGCAGTCTCGAACACTGAAGCTTTCTTT
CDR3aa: CASSYDAVSNTEAFF

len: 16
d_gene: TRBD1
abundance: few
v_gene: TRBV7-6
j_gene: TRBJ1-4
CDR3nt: TGTGCCAGCAGCACCCGGCCGGGACAGGGGTTTGAAAAACTGTTTTTT
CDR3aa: CASSTRPGQGFEKLFF

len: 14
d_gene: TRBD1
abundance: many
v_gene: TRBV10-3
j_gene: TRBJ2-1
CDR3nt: TGTGCCATCAGGCCGGGACAGGGGAGCGGTGAGCAGTTCTTC
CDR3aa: CAIRPGQGSGEQFF

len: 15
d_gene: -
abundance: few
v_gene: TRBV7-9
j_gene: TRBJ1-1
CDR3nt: TGTGCCAGCATAATGTTCGGGGGCCGGGACACTGAAGCTTTCTTT
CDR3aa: CASIMFGGRDTEAFF

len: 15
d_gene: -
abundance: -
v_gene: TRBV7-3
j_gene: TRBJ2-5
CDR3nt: TGTGCCAGCAGCTTAACGGGCCGCGTAGAAGAGACCCAGTACTTC
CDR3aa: CASSLTGRVEETQYF

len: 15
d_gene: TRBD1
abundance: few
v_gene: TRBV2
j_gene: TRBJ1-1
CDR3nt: TGTGCCAGCAGGGGGGACAGGGGGCTTCGCACTGAAGCTTTCTTT
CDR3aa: CASRGDRGLRTEAFF

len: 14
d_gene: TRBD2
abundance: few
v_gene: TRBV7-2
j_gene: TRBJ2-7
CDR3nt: TGTGCCAGCAGCCCCGGGAGGGGAGACTACGAGCAGTACTTC
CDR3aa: CASSPGRGDYEQYF

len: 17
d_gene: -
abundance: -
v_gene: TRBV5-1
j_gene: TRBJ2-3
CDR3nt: TGCCCCAGCAGCCCTCCGAGGGGTTGGAGGGCCACAGATACGCAGTATTTT
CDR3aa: CPSSPPRGWRATDTQYF

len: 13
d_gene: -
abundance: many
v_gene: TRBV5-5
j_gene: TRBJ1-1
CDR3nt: TGTGCCAGCGGACCCGACCTGAACACTGAAGCTTTCTTT
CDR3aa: CASGPDLNTEAFF

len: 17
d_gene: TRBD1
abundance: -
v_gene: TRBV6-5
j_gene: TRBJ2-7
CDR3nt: TGTGCCAGCAGTTGGGGGACAGGCGACCGAGTATTTTACGAGCAGTACTTC
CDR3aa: CASSWGTGDRVFYEQYF

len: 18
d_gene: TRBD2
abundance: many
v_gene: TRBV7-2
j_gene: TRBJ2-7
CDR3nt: TGTGCCAGCAGCTCGCCGGGACTAGCGGGGACGAACTCCTACGAGCAGTACTTC
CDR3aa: CASSSPGLAGTNSYEQYF

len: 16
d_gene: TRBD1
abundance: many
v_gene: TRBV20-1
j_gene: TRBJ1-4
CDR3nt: TGCAGTGCTAGAGGTGCCCCGGGACAGGTACAGGAAAAACTGTTTTTT
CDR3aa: CSARGAPGQVQEKLFF

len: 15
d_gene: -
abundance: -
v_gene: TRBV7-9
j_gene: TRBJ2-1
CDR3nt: TGTGCCAGCAGCTTAGGGGGCAGGGACGGAGGAGAGCAGTTCTTC
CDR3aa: CASSLGGRDGGEQFF

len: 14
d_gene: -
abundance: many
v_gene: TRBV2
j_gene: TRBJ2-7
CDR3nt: TGTGCCAGCAGTGAATATGGCGCTAGGGTCGAGCAGTACTTC
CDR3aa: CASSEYGARVEQYF

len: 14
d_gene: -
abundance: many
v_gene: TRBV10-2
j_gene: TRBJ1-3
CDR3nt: TGCGCCAGCGGGCGCGGCCTGGACGGAAACACCATATATTTT
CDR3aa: CASGRGLDGNTIYF

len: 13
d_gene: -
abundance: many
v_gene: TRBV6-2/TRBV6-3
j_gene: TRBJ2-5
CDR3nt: TGTGCCAGCGGTGAGCCCCCGCTGGTGACCCAGTACTTC
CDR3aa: CASGEPPLVTQYF

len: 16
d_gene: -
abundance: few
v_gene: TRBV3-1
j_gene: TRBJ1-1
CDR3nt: TGTGCCAGCAGCCAAGGGTACCGCAGATTGAACACTGAAGCTTTCTTT
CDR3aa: CASSQGYRRLNTEAFF

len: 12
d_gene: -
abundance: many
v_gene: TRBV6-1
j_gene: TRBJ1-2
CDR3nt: TGTGCCAGCAGAAGGGTTCCCTATGGCTACACCTTC
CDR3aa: CASRRVPYGYTF

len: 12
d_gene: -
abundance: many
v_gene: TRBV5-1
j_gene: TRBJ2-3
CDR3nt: TGCGCCAGCAGCCCGGAGGGAGTTACGCAGTATTTT
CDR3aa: CASSPEGVTQYF

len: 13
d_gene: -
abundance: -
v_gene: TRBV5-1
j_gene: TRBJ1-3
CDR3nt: TGCGCCAGCAGTCGGGAGCCTGGAAACACCATATATTTT
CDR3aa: CASSREPGNTIYF

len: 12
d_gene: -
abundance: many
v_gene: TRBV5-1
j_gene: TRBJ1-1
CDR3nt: TGCGCCAGCAGCTTGGCCGGCGGACAAGCTTTCTTT
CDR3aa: CASSLAGGQAFF

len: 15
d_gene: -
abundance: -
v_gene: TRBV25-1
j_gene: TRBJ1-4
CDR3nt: TGTGCCAGCAGTGATCTGGGGGGCGGGAATGAAAAACTGTTTTTT
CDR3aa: CASSDLGGGNEKLFF

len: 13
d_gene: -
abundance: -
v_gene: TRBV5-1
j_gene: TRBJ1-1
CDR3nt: TGCGCCAGCAGCTTGATGGAGAACACTGAAGCTTTCTTT
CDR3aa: CASSLMENTEAFF

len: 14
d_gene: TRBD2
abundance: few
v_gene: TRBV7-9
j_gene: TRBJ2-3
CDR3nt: TGTGCCAGCAGCTCCGGACTAGCGGTGGATACGCAGTATTTT
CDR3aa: CASSSGLAVDTQYF

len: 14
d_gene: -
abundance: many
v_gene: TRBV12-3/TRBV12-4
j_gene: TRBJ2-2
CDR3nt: TGTGCCAGCAGTTTCCAGAAAAACACCGGGGAGCTGTTTTTT
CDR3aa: CASSFQKNTGELFF

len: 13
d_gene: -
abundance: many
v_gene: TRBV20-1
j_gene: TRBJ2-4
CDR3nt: TGCAGTGCTAGGTGGAGAGGGGAAAACATTCAGTACTTC
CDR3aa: CSARWRGENIQYF

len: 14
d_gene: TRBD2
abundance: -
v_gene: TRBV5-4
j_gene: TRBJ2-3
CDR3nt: TGTGCCAGCAGCGTCGGGGGGGCGTTAGATACGCAGTATTTT
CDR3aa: CASSVGGALDTQYF

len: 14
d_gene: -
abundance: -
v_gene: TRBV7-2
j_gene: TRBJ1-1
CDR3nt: TGTGCCAGCAGCTCTTGGACTGGGAACACTGAAGCTTTCTTT
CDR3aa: CASSSWTGNTEAFF

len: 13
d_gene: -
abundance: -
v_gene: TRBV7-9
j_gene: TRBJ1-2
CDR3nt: TGTGCCAGCAGCCCACGGACAGATTATGGCTACACCTTC
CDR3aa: CASSPRTDYGYTF

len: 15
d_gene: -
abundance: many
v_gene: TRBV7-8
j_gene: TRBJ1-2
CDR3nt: TGTGCCAGCAGCTTAGCGGCAGGCACGTATCCTGGCTACACCTTC
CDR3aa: CASSLAAGTYPGYTF